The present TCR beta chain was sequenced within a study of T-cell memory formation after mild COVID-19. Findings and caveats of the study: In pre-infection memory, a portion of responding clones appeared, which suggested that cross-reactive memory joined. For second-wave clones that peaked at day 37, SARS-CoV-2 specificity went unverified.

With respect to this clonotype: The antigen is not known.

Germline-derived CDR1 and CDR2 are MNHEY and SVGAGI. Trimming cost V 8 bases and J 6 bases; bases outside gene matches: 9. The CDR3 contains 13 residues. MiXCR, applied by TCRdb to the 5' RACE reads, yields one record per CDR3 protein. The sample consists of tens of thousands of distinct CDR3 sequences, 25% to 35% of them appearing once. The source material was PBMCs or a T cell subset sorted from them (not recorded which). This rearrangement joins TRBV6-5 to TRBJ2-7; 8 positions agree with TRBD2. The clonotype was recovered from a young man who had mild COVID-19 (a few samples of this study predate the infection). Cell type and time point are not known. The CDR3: CASGQRGNLEQYF. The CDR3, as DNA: TGTGCCAGCGGACAGCGGGGGAATCTCGAGCAGTACTTC.